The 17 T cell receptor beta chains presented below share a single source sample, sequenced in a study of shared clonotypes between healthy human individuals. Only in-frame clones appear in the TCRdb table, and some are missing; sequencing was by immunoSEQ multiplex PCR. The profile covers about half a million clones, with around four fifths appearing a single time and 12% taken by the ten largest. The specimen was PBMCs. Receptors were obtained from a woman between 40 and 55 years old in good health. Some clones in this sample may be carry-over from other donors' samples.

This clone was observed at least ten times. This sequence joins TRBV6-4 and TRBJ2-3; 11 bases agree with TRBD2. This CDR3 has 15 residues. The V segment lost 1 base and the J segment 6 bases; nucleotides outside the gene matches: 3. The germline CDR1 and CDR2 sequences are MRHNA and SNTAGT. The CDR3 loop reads CASSDLAGGPDTQYF. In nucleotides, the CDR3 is TGTGCCAGCAGTGACTTAGCGGGAGGGCCTGATACGCAGTATTTT.

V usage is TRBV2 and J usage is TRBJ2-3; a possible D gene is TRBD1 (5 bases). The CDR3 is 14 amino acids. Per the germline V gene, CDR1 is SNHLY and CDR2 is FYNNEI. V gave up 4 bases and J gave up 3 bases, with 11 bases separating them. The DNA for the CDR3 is TGTGCCAGCAGTGTAGGGGTGAGGACAGATACGCAGTATTTT. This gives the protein CASSVGVRTDTQYF.

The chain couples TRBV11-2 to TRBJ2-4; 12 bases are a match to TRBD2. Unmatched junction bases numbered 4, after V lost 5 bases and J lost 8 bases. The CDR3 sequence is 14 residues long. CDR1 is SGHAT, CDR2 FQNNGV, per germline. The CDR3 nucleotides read TGTGCCAGCAGCGCGACTAGCGGGAGTGACATTCAGTACTTC. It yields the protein CASSATSGSDIQYF.

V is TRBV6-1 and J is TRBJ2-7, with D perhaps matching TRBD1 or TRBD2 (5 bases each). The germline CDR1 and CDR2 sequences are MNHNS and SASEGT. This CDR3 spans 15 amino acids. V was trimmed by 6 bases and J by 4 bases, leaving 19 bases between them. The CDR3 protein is CASSDGSGREYEQYF. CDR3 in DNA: TGTGCCAGCAGCGACGGCTCGGGACGGGAATACGAGCAGTACTTC.

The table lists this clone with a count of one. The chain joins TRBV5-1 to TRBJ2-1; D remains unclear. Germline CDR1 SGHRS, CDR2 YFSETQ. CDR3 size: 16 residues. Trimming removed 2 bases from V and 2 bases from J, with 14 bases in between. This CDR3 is CASSFPTDGPYNEQFF. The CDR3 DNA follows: TGCGCCAGCAGCTTCCCCACCGACGGACCCTACAATGAGCAGTTCTTC.

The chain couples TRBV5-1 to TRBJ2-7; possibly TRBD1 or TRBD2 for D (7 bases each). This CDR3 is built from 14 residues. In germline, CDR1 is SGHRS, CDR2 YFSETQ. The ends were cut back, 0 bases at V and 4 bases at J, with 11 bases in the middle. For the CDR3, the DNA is TGCGCCAGCAGCTTGGCAGGGGGGGCGTACGAGCAGTACTTC. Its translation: CASSLAGGAYEQYF.

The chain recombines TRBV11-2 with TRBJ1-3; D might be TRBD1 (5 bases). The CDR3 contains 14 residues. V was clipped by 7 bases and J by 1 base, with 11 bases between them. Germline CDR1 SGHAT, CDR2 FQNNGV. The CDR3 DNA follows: TGTGCCAGCACCCCGGGGCCTTCTGGAAACACCATATATTTT. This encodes CASTPGPSGNTIYF.

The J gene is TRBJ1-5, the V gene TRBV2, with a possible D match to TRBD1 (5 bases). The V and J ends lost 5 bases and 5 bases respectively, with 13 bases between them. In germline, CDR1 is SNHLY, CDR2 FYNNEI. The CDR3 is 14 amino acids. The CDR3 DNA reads TGTGCCAGCAGTTATCAGGGAGGGGATCAGCCCCAGCATTTT. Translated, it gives CASSYQGGDQPQHF.

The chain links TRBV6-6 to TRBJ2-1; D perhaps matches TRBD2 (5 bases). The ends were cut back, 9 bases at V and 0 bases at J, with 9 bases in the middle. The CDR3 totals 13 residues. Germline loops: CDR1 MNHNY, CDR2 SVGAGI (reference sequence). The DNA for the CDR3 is TGTGCCAGTAAAGGGAGCTCCTACAATGAGCAGTTCTTC. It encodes CASKGSSYNEQFF.

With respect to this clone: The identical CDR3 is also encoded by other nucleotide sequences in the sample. This chain's CDR3 is CASSREENTEAFF. CDR3 bases: TGTGCCAGCAGTAGGGAGGAAAACACTGAAGCTTTCTTT. The gene calls are TRBV2 and TRBJ1-1; the D is unclear. V was cut by 5 bases and J by 2 bases, with 9 bases left in between. The CDR3 totals 13 residues. Germline-derived CDR1 and CDR2 are SNHLY and FYNNEI.

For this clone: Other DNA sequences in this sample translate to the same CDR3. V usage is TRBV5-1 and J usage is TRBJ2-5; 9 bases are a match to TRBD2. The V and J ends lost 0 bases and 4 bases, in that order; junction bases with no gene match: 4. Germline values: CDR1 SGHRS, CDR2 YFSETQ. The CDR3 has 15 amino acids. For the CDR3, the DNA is TGCGCCAGCAGCTTGGGGGCAGCGGGAGGAGAGACCCAGTACTTC. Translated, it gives CASSLGAAGGETQYF.

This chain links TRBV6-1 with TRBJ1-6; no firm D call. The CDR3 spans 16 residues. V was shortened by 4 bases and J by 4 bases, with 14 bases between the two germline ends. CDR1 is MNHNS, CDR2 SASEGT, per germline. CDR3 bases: TGTGCCAGCAGTGCCCTTCCCGTCGGATATAATTCACCCCTCCACTTT. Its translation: CASSALPVGYNSPLHF.

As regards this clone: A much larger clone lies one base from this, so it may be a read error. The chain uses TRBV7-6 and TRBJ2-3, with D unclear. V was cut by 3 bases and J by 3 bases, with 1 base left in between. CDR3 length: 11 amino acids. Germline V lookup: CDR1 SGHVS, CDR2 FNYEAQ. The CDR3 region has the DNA TGTGCCAGCAGCTTGACAGATACGCAGTATTTT. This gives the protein CASSLTDTQYF.

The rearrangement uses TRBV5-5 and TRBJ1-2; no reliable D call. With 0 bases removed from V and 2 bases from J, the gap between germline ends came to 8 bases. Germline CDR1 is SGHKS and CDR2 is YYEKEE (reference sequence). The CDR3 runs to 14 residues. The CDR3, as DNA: TGTGCCAGCAGCTTGGCCACAAGCAACTATGGCTACACCTTC. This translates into CASSLATSNYGYTF. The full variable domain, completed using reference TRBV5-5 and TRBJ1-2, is DAGVTQSPTHLIKTRGQQVTLRCSPISGHKSVSWYQQVLGQGPQFIFQYYEKEERGRGNFPDRFSARQFPNYSSELNVNALLLGDSALYLCASSLATSNYGYTFGSGTRLTVV.

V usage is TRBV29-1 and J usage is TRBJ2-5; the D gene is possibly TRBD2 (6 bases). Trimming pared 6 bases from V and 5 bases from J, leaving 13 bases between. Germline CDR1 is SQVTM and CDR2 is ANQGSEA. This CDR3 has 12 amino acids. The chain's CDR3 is CSVRRTTETQYF. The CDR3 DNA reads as TGCAGCGTACGGCGGACTACTGAGACCCAGTACTTC.

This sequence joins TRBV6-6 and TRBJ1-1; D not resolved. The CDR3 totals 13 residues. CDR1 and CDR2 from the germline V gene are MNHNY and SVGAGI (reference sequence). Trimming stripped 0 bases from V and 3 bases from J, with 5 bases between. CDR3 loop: CASSYSADTEAFF. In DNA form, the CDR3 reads TGTGCCAGCAGTTACTCGGCGGACACTGAAGCTTTCTTT.

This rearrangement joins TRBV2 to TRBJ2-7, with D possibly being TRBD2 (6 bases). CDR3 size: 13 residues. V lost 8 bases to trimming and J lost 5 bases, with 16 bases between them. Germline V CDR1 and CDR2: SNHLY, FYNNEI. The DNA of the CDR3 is TGTGCCAGCGGGGAGCGGGTGAATCACGAGCAGTACTTC. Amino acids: CASGERVNHEQYF. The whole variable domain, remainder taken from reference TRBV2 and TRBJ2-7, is EPEVTQTPSHQVTQMGQEVILRCVPISNHLYFYWYRQILGQKVEFLVSFYNNEISEKSEIFDDQFSVERPDGSNFTLKIRSTKLEDSAMYFCASGERVNHEQYFGPGTRLTVT.